The source of this T cell receptor beta chain is a study of cytomegalovirus exposure and HLA in healthy donors. A multiplex PCR was run with 60 Vbeta primers and 13 Jbeta primers. TCRdb keeps only in-frame clones here, not all; method: immunoSEQ multiplex PCR. The repertoire consists of nearly 200,000 clones, with 77% occurring once and the leading ten covering approximately 2%. Only a few counts were recorded for this clone. Its antigen is still unknown. The length of the CDR3 is 13 residues. Germline trimming cut 10 bases from V and 1 base from J; bases unmatched to any gene: 4. CDR1 and CDR2 from the germline V gene are MDHEN and SYDVKM. Study outcomes and limitations: A likely sequencing artifact accounted for one observed cluster of highly shared sequence variants. Among donors in an Asian-associated ancestry cluster, a later analysis reportedly found fewer N-insertions than the approximately 670-donor mean. Some V segments (TRBV6-2 and TRBV6-3 among them) were excluded as indistinguishable. TCR beta sequences reportedly predicted most subjects' HLA-A and HLA-B alleles accurately.

The V call is TRBV28, the J call TRBJ1-2; 9 bases match TRBD1. Sequencing input: PBMCs. This TCR came from a woman in her twenties or thirties in good health and CMV-seropositive. The CDR3 region is CAIRDRVNYGYTF. The DNA of the CDR3 is TGTGCCATTAGGGACAGGGTTAACTATGGCTACACCTTC.